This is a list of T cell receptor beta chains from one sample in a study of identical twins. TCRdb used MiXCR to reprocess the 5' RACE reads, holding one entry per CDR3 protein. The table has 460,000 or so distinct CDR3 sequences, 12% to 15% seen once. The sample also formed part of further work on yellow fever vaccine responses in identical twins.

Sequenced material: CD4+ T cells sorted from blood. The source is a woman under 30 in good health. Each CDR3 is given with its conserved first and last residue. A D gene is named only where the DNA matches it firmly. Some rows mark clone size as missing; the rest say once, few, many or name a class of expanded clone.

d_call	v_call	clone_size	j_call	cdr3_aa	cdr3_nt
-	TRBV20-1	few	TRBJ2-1	CSASRLDEQFF	TGCAGTGCTAGCAGGTTGGATGAGCAGTTCTTC
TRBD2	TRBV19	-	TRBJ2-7	CASSIRAGVGEQYF	TGTGCCAGTAGTATTCGAGCGGGAGTGGGCGAGCAGTACTTC
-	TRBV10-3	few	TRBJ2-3	CAISRGTSTDTQYF	TGTGCCATCTCTCGGGGAACTAGCACAGATACGCAGTATTTT
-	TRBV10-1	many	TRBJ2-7	CASSESGRYEQYF	TGTGCCAGCAGTGAATCCGGACGGTACGAGCAGTACTTC
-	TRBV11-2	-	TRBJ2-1	CASSLGVAGRISYNEQFF	TGTGCCAGCAGCTTAGGCGTTGCTGGACGCATCTCCTACAATGAGCAGTTCTTC
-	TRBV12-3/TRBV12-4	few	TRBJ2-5	CASSLGSGAGETQYF	TGTGCCAGCAGTTTGGGATCAGGGGCTGGGGAGACCCAGTACTTC
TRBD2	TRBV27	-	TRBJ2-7	CASSTQLAGREEQYF	TGTGCCAGCAGTACCCAACTAGCGGGAAGGGAAGAGCAGTACTTC
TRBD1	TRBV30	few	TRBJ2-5	CAWRRTGQETQYF	TGTGCCTGGAGGCGGACAGGTCAAGAGACCCAGTACTTC
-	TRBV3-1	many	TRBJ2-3	CASSQEYPGTTDTQYF	TGTGCCAGCAGCCAAGAGTATCCGGGCACCACAGATACGCAGTATTTT
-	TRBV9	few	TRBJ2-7	CASSVVGEQYF	TGTGCCAGCAGCGTAGTTGGCGAGCAGTACTTC
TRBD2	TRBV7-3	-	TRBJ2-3	CASSFLTGLGRTDTQYF	TGTGCCAGCAGCTTCTTAACCGGACTAGGGCGCACAGATACGCAGTATTTT
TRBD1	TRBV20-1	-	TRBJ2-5	CSARVRQGGETQYF	TGCAGTGCTAGAGTTCGACAGGGTGGAGAGACCCAGTACTTC
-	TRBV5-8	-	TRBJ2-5	CASSVEASQETQYF	TGTGCCAGCTCCGTTGAGGCCAGCCAAGAGACCCAGTACTTC
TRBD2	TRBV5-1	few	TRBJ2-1	CASRQTSGSNEQFF	TGCGCCAGCAGACAGACTAGCGGGAGCAATGAGCAGTTCTTC
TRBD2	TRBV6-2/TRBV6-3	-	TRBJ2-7	CASSYGTSNTYEQYF	TGTGCCAGCAGTTACGGGACTAGCAACACCTACGAGCAGTACTTC
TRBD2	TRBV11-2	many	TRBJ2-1	CASSLGMGLENEQFF	TGTGCCAGCAGCTTAGGAATGGGACTAGAAAATGAGCAGTTCTTC
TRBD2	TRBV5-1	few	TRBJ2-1	CASSWRTSGIYNEQFF	TGCGCCAGCAGCTGGAGGACTAGCGGGATTTACAATGAGCAGTTCTTC
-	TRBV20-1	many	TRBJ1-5	CSARDYGGMKQPQHF	TGCAGTGCTAGGGATTATGGGGGTATGAAGCAGCCCCAGCATTTT
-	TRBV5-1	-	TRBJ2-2	CASSPVAGWSGGNTGELFF	TGCGCCAGCAGCCCGGTCGCCGGTTGGTCCGGCGGAAACACCGGGGAGCTGTTTTTT
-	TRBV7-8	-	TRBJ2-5	CASSLGDEYQETQYF	TGTGCCAGCAGCTTAGGGGACGAGTACCAAGAGACCCAGTACTTC
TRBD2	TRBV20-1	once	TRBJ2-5	CSARYGTGTSGRETQYF	TGCAGTGCTAGATACGGGACCGGGACTAGCGGGAGGGAGACCCAGTACTTC
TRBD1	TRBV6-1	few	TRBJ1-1	CASSDRTGLGTEAFF	TGTGCCAGCAGTGACCGGACAGGCCTGGGCACTGAAGCTTTCTTT
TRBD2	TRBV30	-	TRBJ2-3	CAWSLRGAGVYTDTQYF	TGTGCCTGGAGTCTCAGAGGGGCGGGGGTGTACACAGATACGCAGTATTTT
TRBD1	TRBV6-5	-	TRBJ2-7	CASSYRDSRSYEQYF	TGTGCCAGCAGTTACAGGGACAGCCGATCCTACGAGCAGTACTTC
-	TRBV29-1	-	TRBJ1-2	CSVGQNYGYTF	TGCAGCGTTGGACAGAACTATGGCTACACCTTC
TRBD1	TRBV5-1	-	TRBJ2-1	CASSDTIGTGNKGQFF	TGCGCCAGCAGCGACACGATCGGGACAGGGAATAAAGGGCAGTTCTTC
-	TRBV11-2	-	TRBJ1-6	CASSDRSNSPLHF	TGTGCCAGCAGCGACAGGAGTAATTCACCCCTCCACTTT
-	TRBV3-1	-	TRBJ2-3	CASSREHQGGGGLNTQYF	TGTGCCAGCAGCCGCGAACATCAGGGAGGCGGAGGTTTGAATACGCAGTATTTT
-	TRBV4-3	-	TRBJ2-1	CASSLQPPGAFYNEQFF	TGCGCCAGCAGCCTTCAACCGCCCGGCGCGTTCTACAATGAGCAGTTCTTC